This TCR beta chain was captured in a study of blood T cell repertoires in COVID-19. For the study at large: Collection of acute and convalescent COVID-19 samples took place in the United States, Italy and Spain. T cells, B-cell-depleted T cells, or PBMCs supplied cDNA or gDNA.

This clone showed up just once. Per the original data handling: Estimates of nucleated cell counts were drawn from the amplification of reference gene primers. Profiled with immunoSEQ multiplex PCR; TCRdb holds only in-frame clones, not every one. V, J and clone size are taken as reported in that table, and D and trimming were inferred from the DNA itself. Of tens of thousands of clones listed, about 91% are singletons. The source is a man in his sixties with acute or convalescent COVID-19. What was sequenced was peripheral blood.

The CDR3 DNA reads TGCGCCAGCAGCCCTCGGGGGGGCGACAGGACCGGGGAGCTGTTTTTT. Translation gives CASSPRGGDRTGELFF. This sequence joins TRBV5-1 and TRBJ2-2; 8 nucleotides align to TRBD2. The CDR3 runs to 16 residues. Germline V gives CDR1 SGHRS, CDR2 YFSETQ. The V gene end was trimmed by 4 bases and the J gene end by 5 bases; junction bases not matched to a gene: 10. The entire variable domain, with the rest obtained from reference TRBV5-1 and TRBJ2-2, is as follows: KAGVTQTPRYLIKTRGQQVTLSCSPISGHRSVSWYQQTPGQGLQFLFEYFSETQRNKGNFPGRFSGRQFSNSRSEMNVSTLELGDSALYLCASSPRGGDRTGELFFGEGSRLTVL.